The 7 T cell receptor beta chains below were found in one sample sequenced in a study of T cell responses to AZD1222 COVID-19 vaccine. Clones were read by immunoSEQ multiplex PCR, and TCRdb kept only the in-frame ones, dropping some. Among some 150,000 clones listed, around nine tenths were seen once. Sequencing used peripheral blood, obtained 28 days after the second AZD1222 dose. These receptors originate from an adult who received the AZD1222 COVID-19 vaccine.

The chain carries TRBV5-1 and TRBJ2-2; the D is unclear. V lost 0 bases to trimming and J lost 1 base, with 1 base between them. The length of the CDR3 is 13 residues. Germline lookup yields CDR1 SGHRS and CDR2 YFSETQ. The CDR3 nucleotides read TGCGCCAGCAGCTTGGGGAACACCGGGGAGCTGTTTTTT. Amino acid sequence: CASSLGNTGELFF. The whole variable domain, remainder taken from reference TRBV5-1 and TRBJ2-2, is KAGVTQTPRYLIKTRGQQVTLSCSPISGHRSVSWYQQTPGQGLQFLFEYFSETQRNKGNFPGRFSGRQFSNSRSEMNVSTLELGDSALYLCASSLGNTGELFFGEGSRLTVL.

V is TRBV11-2 and J is TRBJ2-4; D possibly uses TRBD1 or TRBD2 (5 bases each). V lost 5 bases to trimming and J lost 1 base, with 9 bases between them. CDR3 length equals 14 residues. The germline V gene encodes CDR1 SGHAT and CDR2 FQNNGV. In DNA form, the CDR3 reads TGTGCCAGCAGCCCGGGGCCGGCCAAAAACATTCAGTACTTC. Residues: CASSPGPAKNIQYF. Combining the CDR3 with reference TRBV11-2 and TRBJ2-4 gives the whole variable domain EAGVAQSPRYKIIEKRQSVAFWCNPISGHATLYWYQQILGQGPKLLIQFQNNGVVDDSQLPKDRFSAERLKGVDSTLKIQPAKLEDSAVYLCASSPGPAKNIQYFGAGTRLSVL.

The V gene is TRBV3-1 (or the pseudogene TRBV3-2), the J gene TRBJ1-6, with D maybe TRBD1 (6 bases). The CDR3 runs to 18 residues. Germline CDR1 reads LGHDT; CDR2 reads YNNKEL (reference sequence). V was trimmed by 0 bases and J by 9 bases, leaving 21 bases between them. The CDR3 spells CASSQDPGGAGVTSPLHF. DNA for the CDR3: TGTGCCAGCAGCCAAGACCCTGGAGGAGCAGGGGTAACTTCACCCCTCCACTTT.

The chain carries TRBV3-1 (or the pseudogene TRBV3-2) and TRBJ2-7; tentatively, D is TRBD2 (5 bases). Trimming took 0 bases from V and 2 from J, leaving 17 bases between them. The CDR3 is 17 residues long. From germline, CDR1 is LGHDT and CDR2 YNNKEL (reference sequence). CDR3 residues: CASSQDTPREPPYEQYF. DNA for the CDR3: TGTGCCAGCAGCCAAGATACCCCGAGGGAACCTCCCTACGAGCAGTACTTC.

This clone was detected once. V gene TRBV25-1 combines with J gene TRBJ2-7; 10 bases match TRBD2. The CDR3 is 15 amino acids. V trimming: 4 bases; J trimming: 4 bases; junction bases outside the gene matches: 7. CDR1 MGHDK and CDR2 SYGVNS come from the germline V gene. The CDR3 sequence is CASSGGLAHGYEQYF. The CDR3 DNA is TGTGCCAGCAGTGGGGGACTAGCGCATGGGTACGAGCAGTACTTC.

This sequence joins TRBV6-5 and TRBJ2-7, with D perhaps matching TRBD2 (5 bases). The V and J ends lost 7 bases and 4 bases respectively, with 14 bases between them. Germline values: CDR1 MNHEY, CDR2 SVGAGI. The CDR3 sequence is 13 residues long. CDR3 loop: CASTGMTIYEQYF. In nucleotides, the CDR3 is TGTGCCAGCACCGGGATGACAATTTACGAGCAGTACTTC.

This rearrangement joins TRBV5-1 to TRBJ1-1; 8 bases match TRBD1. This CDR3 contains 15 residues. Germline CDR1 is SGHRS and CDR2 is YFSETQ. Trimming removed 1 base from V and 2 bases from J; junction bases left unmatched: 4. The CDR3 region has the DNA TGCGCCAGCAGCTTGTCGGGGACAGGAAACACTGAAGCTTTCTTT. Protein: CASSLSGTGNTEAFF. Full variable domain (outside the CDR3, taken from reference TRBV5-1 and TRBJ1-1): KAGVTQTPRYLIKTRGQQVTLSCSPISGHRSVSWYQQTPGQGLQFLFEYFSETQRNKGNFPGRFSGRQFSNSRSEMNVSTLELGDSALYLCASSLSGTGNTEAFFGQGTRLTVV.